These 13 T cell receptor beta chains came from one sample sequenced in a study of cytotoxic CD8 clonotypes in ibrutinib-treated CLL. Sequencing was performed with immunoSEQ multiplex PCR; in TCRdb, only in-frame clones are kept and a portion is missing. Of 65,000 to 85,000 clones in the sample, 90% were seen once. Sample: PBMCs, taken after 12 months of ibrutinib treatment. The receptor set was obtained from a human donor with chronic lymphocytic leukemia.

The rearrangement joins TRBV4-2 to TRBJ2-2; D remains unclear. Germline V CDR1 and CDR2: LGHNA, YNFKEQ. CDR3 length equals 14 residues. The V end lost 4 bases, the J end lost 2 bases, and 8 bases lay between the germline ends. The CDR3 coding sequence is TGTGCCAGCAGCCCGTCGCATAACACCGGGGAGCTGTTTTTT. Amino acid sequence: CASSPSHNTGELFF.

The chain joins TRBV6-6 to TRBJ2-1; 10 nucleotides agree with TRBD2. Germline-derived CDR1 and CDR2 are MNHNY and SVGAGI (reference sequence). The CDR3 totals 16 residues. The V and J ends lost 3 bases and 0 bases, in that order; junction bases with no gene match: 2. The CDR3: CASSYSGRSSYNEQFF. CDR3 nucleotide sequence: TGTGCCAGCAGTTATAGCGGGAGGAGCTCCTACAATGAGCAGTTCTTC.

CDR3 DNA sequence: TGTGCCAGTTCGACTGGGACTTACACGGCGCAGTTCTTC. Translated, it gives CASSTGTYTAQFF. This rearrangement joins TRBV6-4 to TRBJ2-1, with D perhaps matching TRBD2 (6 bases). The V end was cut by 9 bases, the J end by 12 bases, with 21 bases between. Germline assignment: CDR1 MRHNA and CDR2 SNTAGT. The CDR3 totals 13 residues.

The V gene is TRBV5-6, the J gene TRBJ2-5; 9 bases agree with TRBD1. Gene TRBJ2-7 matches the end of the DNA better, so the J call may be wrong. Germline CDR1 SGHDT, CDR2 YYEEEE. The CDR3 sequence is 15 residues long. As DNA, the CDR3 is TGTGCCAGCACCTCGCCGGGACAGGGCAGTTACGAGCAGTACTTC. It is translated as CASTSPGQGSYEQYF.

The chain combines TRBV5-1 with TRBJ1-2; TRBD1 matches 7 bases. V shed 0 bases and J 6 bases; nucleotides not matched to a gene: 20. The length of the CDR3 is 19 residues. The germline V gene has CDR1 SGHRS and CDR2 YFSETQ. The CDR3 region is CASSLVPTLTGVPADGYTF. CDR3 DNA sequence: TGCGCCAGCAGCTTGGTCCCAACACTTACAGGGGTTCCTGCCGATGGCTACACCTTC.

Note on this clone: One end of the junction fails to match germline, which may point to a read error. The CDR3 DNA follows: TGTGCTAGCAGCTTAGCGGCGGGAGGGCCCCACGGGGAGCTGTTTTTT. Translating it yields CASSLAAGGPHGELFF. V gene TRBV7-7 combines with J gene TRBJ2-2; TRBD2 matches 9 bases. Germline V gene data show CDR1 as SSHAT and CDR2 as FNYEAQ (reference sequence). The CDR3 sequence is 16 residues long.

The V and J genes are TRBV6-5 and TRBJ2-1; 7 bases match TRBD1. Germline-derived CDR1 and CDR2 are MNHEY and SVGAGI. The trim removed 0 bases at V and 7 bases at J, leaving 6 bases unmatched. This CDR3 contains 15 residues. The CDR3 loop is CASSYSQSGGNEQFF. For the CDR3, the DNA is TGTGCCAGCAGTTACTCGCAATCAGGGGGTAATGAGCAGTTCTTC.

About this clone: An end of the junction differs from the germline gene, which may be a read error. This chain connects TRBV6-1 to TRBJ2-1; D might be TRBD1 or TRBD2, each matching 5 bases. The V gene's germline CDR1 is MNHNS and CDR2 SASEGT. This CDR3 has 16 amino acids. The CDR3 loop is CAGSALRGEAYNEQFF. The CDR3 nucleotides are TGTGCCGGCAGTGCCCTCCGGGGCGAAGCCTACAATGAGCAGTTCTTC.

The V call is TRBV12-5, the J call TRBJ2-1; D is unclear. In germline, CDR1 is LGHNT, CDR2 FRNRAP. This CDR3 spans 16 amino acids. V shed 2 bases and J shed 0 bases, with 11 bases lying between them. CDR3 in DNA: TGTGCTAGTGGTTTGCAGTATACGAGCTCCTACAATGAGCAGTTCTTC. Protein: CASGLQYTSSYNEQFF.

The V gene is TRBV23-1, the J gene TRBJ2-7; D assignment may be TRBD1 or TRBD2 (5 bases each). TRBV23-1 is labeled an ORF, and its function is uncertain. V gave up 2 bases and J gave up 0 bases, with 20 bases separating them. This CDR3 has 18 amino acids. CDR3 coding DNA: TGCGCCAGCAGTCAACTTCAAAGAGGGGCTTCGGTCTCCTACGAGCAGTACTTC. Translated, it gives CASSQLQRGASVSYEQYF.

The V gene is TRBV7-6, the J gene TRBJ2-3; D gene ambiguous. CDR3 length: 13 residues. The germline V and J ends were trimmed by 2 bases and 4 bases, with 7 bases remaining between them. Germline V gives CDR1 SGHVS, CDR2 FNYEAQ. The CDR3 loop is CASSLSRSDTQYF. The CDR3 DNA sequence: TGTGCCAGCAGCTTATCCCGGTCAGATACGCAGTATTTT. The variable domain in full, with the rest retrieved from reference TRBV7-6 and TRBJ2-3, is GAGVSQSPRYKVTKRGQDVALRCDPISGHVSLYWYRQALGQGPEFLTYFNYEAQQDKSGLPNDRFSAERPEGSISTLTIQRTEQRDSAMYRCASSLSRSDTQYFGPGTRLTVL.

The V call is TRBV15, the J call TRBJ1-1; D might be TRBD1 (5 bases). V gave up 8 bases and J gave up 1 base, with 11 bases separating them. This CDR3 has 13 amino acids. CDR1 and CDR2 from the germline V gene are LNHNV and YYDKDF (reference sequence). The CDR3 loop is CATSQGPNTEAFF. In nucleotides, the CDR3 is TGTGCCACCTCGCAGGGACCGAACACTGAAGCTTTCTTT. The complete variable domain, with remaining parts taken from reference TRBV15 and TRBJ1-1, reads DAMVIQNPRYQVTQFGKPVTLSCSQTLNHNVMYWYQQKSSQAPKLLFHYYDKDFNNEADTPDNFQSRRPNTSFCFLDIRSPGLGDTAMYLCATSQGPNTEAFFGQGTRLTVV.

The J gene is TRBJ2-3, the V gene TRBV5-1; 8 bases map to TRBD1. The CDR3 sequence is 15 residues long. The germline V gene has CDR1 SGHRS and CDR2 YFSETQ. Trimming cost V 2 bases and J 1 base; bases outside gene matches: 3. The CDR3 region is CASSFRGQGTDTQYF. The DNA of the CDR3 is TGCGCCAGCAGCTTCAGGGGGCAAGGCACAGATACGCAGTATTTT.